This T cell receptor beta chain was recorded in a study of spatial heterogeneity in lung cancer. In TCRdb, the 5' RACE reads were re-called with MiXCR into one record per CDR3 protein. The table has 5,000 to 6,500 distinct CDR3 sequences, around 4.8% seen once; the top ten hold roughly 25%. This clonotype was counted many times. Its antigen is not identified. The CDR3 is 16 amino acids. CDR1 MRHNA and CDR2 SNTAGT come from the germline V gene. The V end lost 3 bases, the J end lost 0 bases, and 9 bases lay between the germline ends. Study-wide findings and caveats: One measure, the expanded intratumoral alpha and beta TCR count, tracked tumor mutation counts.

Time point in this sample: sample taken at primary tumor resection. The study sequenced unsorted whole RNA from tumor, nontumor lung or frozen PBMC. The V gene is TRBV6-4, the J gene TRBJ2-6; D is possibly TRBD1 (5 bases). The clonotype comes from a male donor with early-stage non-small cell lung cancer. Sample: lung tumor tissue, taken at surgery. The CDR3 DNA is TGTGCCAGCAGTGAGGGGCACCGCTCTGGGGCCAACGTCCTGACTTTC. This sequence encodes CASSEGHRSGANVLTF.